The 3 T cell receptor beta chains listed next were all sequenced from one sample in a study of blood T cell repertoires in COVID-19 (dated by TCRdb to 2020 to 2021). The library was prepared using the immunoSEQ multiplex PCR assay. In TCRdb, the immuneACCESS table is reduced to in-frame sequences with V and J assigned. These tables do not hold every clone; where another copy was compared, an unresolved V gene accounts for under half, and the others remain unexplained. This sample gives about 280,000 clones in total; around 90% of them show up just once. Of the sample, 2.8% is held by the ten largest clones. Material: PBMCs or T cells enriched from blood (not recorded which). The source is a man aged 35 to 55 who had been exposed to COVID-19.

V gene TRBV5-1 combines with J gene TRBJ2-3; D is possibly TRBD1 (5 bases). V lost 7 bases to trimming and J lost 1 base, with 13 bases between them. Germline V gives CDR1 SGHRS, CDR2 YFSETQ. This CDR3 has 14 amino acids. The CDR3 DNA is TGCGCCAGCGGCTGGGGCGAACGCACAGATACGCAGTATTTT. It specifies CASGWGERTDTQYF.

V gene TRBV27 combines with J gene TRBJ2-3; 13 nucleotides line up with TRBD2. Germline V gives CDR1 MNHEY, CDR2 SMNVEV (reference sequence). This CDR3 spans 16 amino acids. The ends lost 5 bases at V and 6 bases at J; junction bases unmatched: 8. The CDR3 DNA reads as TGTGCCAGCAGTCGGACTAGCGGGAGATTCGCGGATACGCAGTATTTT. Its protein product is CASSRTSGRFADTQYF.

V gene TRBV7-9 combines with J gene TRBJ1-2, with D possibly TRBD1 on 6 matching bases. This CDR3 is 13 amino acids long. Germline V gene lookup returns CDR1 SEHNR and CDR2 FQNEAQ (reference sequence). Trimming cost V 6 bases and J 5 bases, with 13 bases left between them. In DNA form, the CDR3 reads TGTGCCAGCAGTCAGGACAGATTATATGGCTACACCTTC. Translated: CASSQDRLYGYTF. Supplemented by reference TRBV7-9 and TRBJ1-2, the full variable domain reads DTGVSQNPRHKITKRGQNVTFRCDPISEHNRLYWYRQTLGQGPEFLTYFQNEAQLEKSRLLSDRFSAERPKGSFSTLEIQRTEQGDSAMYLCASSQDRLYGYTFGSGTRLTVV.